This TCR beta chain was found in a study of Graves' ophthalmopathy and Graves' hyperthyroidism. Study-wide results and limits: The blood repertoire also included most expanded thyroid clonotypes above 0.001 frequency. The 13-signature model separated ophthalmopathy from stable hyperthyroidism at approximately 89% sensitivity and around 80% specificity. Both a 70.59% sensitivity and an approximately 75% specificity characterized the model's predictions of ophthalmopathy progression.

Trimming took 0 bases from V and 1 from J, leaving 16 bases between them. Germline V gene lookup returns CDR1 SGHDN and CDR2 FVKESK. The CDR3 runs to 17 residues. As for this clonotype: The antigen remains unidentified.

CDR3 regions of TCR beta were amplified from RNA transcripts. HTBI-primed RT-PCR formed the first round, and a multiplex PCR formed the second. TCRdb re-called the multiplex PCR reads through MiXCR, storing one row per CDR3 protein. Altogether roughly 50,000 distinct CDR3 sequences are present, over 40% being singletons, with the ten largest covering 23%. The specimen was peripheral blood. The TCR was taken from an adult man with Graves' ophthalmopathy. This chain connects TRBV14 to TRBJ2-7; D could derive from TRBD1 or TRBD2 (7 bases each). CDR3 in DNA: TGTGCCAGCAGCCAAGACAGGGGGGGAGTGTCGTCCTACGAGCAGTACTTC. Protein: CASSQDRGGVSSYEQYF.